This entry is about one T cell receptor beta chain. This specimen comes from a study of cytomegalovirus exposure and HLA in healthy donors. It was with 60 Vbeta and 13 Jbeta primers that the PCR ran. TCRdb keeps only in-frame clones here, not all; method: immunoSEQ multiplex PCR. The sample yields around 99,000 clones, about 80% seen once. CDR3 length: 14 amino acids. Unmatched junction bases numbered 2, after V lost 2 bases and J lost 2 bases. Per germline, CDR1 SGHTS and CDR2 YDEGEE. The clonotype originates from a man younger than 40 in good health and CMV-seropositive. Sequenced material: PBMCs. The genes are TRBV5-8 and TRBJ1-2, with TRBD1 matching over 8 bases. CDR3 protein: CASSFTGGNYGYTF. CDR3 in DNA: TGTGCCAGCAGCTTTACAGGGGGGAACTATGGCTACACCTTC.